Each of the 10 T cell receptor beta chains below was sequenced from the same sample in a study of T-cell memory formation after mild COVID-19 (TCRdb year 2021). The library was prepared using 5' RACE. Data came from an Illumina NovaSeq 6000. The public reads were reanalyzed by TCRdb: fastp trimming at Q25, MiXCR alignment, in-frame beta chains only. Rows are combined by CDR3 protein, so each entry shows the most common genes and DNA. In all, the sample holds fewer than 250,000 distinct CDR3 sequences, and approximately 15% of those were seen once. The ten largest clones take up 2% to 2.5% of the sample. The sequenced material came from PBMCs or a T cell subset sorted from them (not recorded which). The source of these receptors is an adult woman who had mild COVID-19 (a few samples of this study predate the infection). The sample titles of this study are shuffled in the database, so cell type and time point are left out; the donor was told from shared clones.

This clonotype was counted between two and nine times. The gene calls are TRBV24-1 and TRBJ2-1, with 7 bases matching TRBD2. The V gene end was trimmed by 3 bases and the J gene end by 6 bases; junction bases not matched to a gene: 10. The CDR3 runs to 16 residues. The germline gives CDR1 KGHDR, CDR2 SFDVKD. The CDR3 protein is CATSDKRAGVSNEQFF. For the CDR3, the DNA is TGTGCCACCAGTGATAAGCGGGCGGGAGTCTCCAATGAGCAGTTCTTC.

CDR3: CASSQIGGGYNEQFF. The CDR3 region has the DNA TGCGCCAGCAGCCAAATTGGAGGAGGCTACAATGAGCAGTTCTTC. The chain combines TRBV4-3 with TRBJ2-1; weak D call: TRBD2 (5 bases). The ends were cut back, 2 bases at V and 3 bases at J, with 11 bases in the middle. The germline V gene has CDR1 LGHNA and CDR2 YSLEER. CDR3 size: 15 residues.

This chain connects TRBV7-3 to TRBJ2-3; 8 nucleotides agree with TRBD1. The junction had 16 bases not matched to a gene; V was cut back by 8 bases and J by 0 bases. This CDR3 has 18 amino acids. Germline CDR1 is SGHTA and CDR2 is FQGTGA. The CDR3 region is CASSLGRGLYDSTDTQYF. DNA of the CDR3: TGTGCCAGCTCCCTCGGCAGGGGGCTTTATGACAGCACAGATACGCAGTATTTT.

The rearrangement joins TRBV20-1 to TRBJ1-2; 7 bases map to TRBD1. Unmatched junction bases numbered 8, after V lost 6 bases and J lost 4 bases. CDR1 and CDR2 (germline): DFQATT, SNEGSKA (reference sequence). The CDR3 spans 13 residues. CDR3 protein: CSATGSPGYGYTF. The CDR3, as DNA: TGCAGTGCGACAGGGAGTCCGGGCTATGGCTACACCTTC.

This clonotype was seen at least ten times. V usage is TRBV9 and J usage is TRBJ2-5, with 15 bases aligning to TRBD2. The V gene end was trimmed by 3 bases and the J gene end by 5 bases; junction bases not matched to a gene: 5. The CDR3 has 16 residues. Germline V CDR1 and CDR2: SGDLS, YYNGEE. The CDR3, as DNA: TGTGCCAGCAGCGGGACTAGCGGGGGGGCCGTTGAGACCCAGTACTTC. It encodes CASSGTSGGAVETQYF. Full variable domain (rest looked up from reference TRBV9 and TRBJ2-5): DSGVTQTPKHLITATGQRVTLRCSPRSGDLSVYWYQQSLDQGLQFLIQYYNGEERAKGNILERFSAQQFPDLHSELNLSSLELGDSALYFCASSGTSGGAVETQYFGPGTRLLVL.

The V gene is TRBV20-1, the J gene TRBJ2-5; a possible D gene is TRBD2 (5 bases). Trimming removed 4 bases from V and 1 base from J, with 10 bases in between. The CDR3 spans 13 residues. Germline V CDR1 and CDR2: DFQATT, SNEGSKA (reference sequence). The CDR3 reads CSAIKTIQETQYF. CDR3 DNA sequence: TGCAGTGCTATTAAGACTATCCAAGAGACCCAGTACTTC.

This clonotype showed up just once. The chain is built from TRBV20-1 and TRBJ1-1; D is unclear. This CDR3 comprises 11 residues. Per germline, CDR1 DFQATT and CDR2 SNEGSKA (reference sequence). The ends were cut back, 5 bases at V and 2 bases at J, with 6 bases in the middle. The CDR3 bases are TGCAGTGCTTGGGGAAACACTGAAGCTTTCTTT. Protein: CSAWGNTEAFF.

The chain recombines TRBV5-1 with TRBJ1-2; 9 nucleotides match TRBD1. V shed 5 bases, J shed 3 bases, and the junction held 5 bases outside the gene matches. The CDR3 loop spans 14 amino acids. Germline V gene sequence: CDR1 SGHRS, CDR2 YFSETQ. Here the CDR3 reads CASSGQGFYYGYTF. The CDR3 nucleotides are TGCGCCAGCAGTGGACAGGGGTTTTACTATGGCTACACCTTC.

The DNA for the CDR3 is TGTGCCAGCAGTTCCGGGACAGGGTTTGGGCCCCAGCATTTT. Residues: CASSSGTGFGPQHF. V and J are TRBV12-3 or TRBV12-4 and TRBJ1-5, with TRBD1 matching 9 bases. The CDR3 covers 14 residues. With V trimmed by 4 bases and J by 9 bases, 7 bases remained unmatched.

V usage is TRBV12-3 or TRBV12-4 and J usage is TRBJ1-2, with D perhaps matching TRBD1 (5 bases). V lost 9 bases, J lost 0 bases, and 17 bases lay in between. The CDR3 totals 15 residues. The CDR3 DNA reads as TGTGCCAGTCCGGGGCCTGAGTATACTAACTATGGCTACACCTTC. Its translation: CASPGPEYTNYGYTF.